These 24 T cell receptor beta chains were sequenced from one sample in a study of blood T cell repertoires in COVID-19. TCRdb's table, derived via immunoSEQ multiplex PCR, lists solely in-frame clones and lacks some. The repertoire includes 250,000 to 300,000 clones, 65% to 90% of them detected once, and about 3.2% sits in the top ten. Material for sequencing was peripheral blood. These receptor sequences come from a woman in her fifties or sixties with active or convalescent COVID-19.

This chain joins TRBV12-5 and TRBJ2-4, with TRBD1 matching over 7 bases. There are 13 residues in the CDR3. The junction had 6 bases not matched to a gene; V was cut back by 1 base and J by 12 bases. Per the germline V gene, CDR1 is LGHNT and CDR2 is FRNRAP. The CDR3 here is CASGLGLDRNQYF. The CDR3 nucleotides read TGTGCTAGTGGTTTGGGACTGGACAGGAATCAGTACTTC.

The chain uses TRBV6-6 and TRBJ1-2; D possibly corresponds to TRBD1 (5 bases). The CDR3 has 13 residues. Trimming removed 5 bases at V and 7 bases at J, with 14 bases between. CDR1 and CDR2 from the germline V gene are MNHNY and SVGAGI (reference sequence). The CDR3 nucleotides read TGTGCCAGCAGTATTCAGGGAGGAATTGGCTACACCTTC. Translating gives CASSIQGGIGYTF.

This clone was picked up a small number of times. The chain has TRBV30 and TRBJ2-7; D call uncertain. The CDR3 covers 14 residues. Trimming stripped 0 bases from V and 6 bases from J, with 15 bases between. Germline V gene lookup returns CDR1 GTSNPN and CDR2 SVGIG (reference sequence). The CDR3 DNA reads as TGTGCCTGGAGTGTGTCGGCAGGATCTCTCGAGCAGTACTTC. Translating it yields CAWSVSAGSLEQYF.

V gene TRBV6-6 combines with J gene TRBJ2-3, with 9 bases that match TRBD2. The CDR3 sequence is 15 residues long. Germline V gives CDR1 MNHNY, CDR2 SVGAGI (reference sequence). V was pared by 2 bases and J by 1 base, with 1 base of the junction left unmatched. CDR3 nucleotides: TGTGCCAGCAGTTACGCGGGGGGGGGCACAGATACGCAGTATTTT. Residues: CASSYAGGGTDTQYF.

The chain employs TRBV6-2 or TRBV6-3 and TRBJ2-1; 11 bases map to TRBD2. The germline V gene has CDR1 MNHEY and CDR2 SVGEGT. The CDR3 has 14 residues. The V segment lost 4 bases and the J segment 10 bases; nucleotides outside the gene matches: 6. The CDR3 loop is CASSSRTSGSEQFF. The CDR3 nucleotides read TGTGCCAGCAGTTCTCGGACTAGCGGGTCCGAGCAGTTCTTC.

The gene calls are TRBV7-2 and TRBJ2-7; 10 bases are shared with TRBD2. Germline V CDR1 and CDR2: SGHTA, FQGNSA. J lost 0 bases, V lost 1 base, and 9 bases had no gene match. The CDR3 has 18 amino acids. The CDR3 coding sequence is TGTGCCAGCAGCTTAGAAGCGGGGGGGCGAGCATTCTCCTACGAGCAGTACTTC. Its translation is CASSLEAGGRAFSYEQYF.

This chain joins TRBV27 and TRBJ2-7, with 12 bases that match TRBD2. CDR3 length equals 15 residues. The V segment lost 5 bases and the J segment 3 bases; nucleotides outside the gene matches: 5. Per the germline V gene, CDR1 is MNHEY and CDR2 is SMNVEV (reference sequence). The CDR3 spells CASSPATSGGYEQYF. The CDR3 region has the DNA TGTGCCAGCAGTCCAGCGACTAGCGGGGGCTACGAGCAGTACTTC.

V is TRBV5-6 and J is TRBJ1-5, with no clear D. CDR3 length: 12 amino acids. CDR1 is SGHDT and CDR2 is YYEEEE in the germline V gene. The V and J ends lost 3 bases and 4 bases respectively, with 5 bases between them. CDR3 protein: CASSYINQPQHF. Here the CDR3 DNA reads TGTGCCAGCAGCTATATAAATCAGCCCCAGCATTTT.

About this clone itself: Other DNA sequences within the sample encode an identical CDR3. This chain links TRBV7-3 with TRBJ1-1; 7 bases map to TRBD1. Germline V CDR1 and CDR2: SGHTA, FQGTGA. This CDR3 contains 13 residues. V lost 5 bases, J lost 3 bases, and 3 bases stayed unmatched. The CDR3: CASSPQGDTEAFF. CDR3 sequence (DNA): TGTGCCAGCAGCCCCCAGGGGGACACTGAAGCTTTCTTT.

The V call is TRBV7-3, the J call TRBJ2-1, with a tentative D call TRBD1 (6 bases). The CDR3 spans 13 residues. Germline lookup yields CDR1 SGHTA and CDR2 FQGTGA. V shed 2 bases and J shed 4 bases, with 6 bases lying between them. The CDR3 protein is CASSLDRYNEQFF. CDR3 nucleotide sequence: TGTGCCAGCAGCTTAGACAGGTACAATGAGCAGTTCTTC.

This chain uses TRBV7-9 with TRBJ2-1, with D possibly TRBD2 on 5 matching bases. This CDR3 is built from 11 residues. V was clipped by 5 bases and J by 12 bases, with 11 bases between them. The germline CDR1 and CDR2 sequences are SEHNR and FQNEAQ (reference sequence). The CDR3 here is CASSRRGGQFF. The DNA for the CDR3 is TGTGCCAGCAGCCGACGGGGTGGGCAGTTCTTC.

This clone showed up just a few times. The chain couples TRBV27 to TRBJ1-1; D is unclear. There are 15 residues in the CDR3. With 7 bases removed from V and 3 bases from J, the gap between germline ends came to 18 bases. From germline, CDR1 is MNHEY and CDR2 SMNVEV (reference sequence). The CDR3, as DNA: TGTGCCAGCAAGCCTCAGCGGTGGATCTACACTGAAGCTTTCTTT. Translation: CASKPQRWIYTEAFF.

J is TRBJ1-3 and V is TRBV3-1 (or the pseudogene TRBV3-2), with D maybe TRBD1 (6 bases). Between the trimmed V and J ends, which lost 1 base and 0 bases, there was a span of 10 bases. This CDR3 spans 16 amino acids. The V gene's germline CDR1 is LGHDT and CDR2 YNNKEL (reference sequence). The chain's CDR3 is CASSQGQGSSGNTIYF. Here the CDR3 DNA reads TGTGCCAGCAGCCAAGGTCAGGGGAGCTCTGGAAACACCATATATTTT.

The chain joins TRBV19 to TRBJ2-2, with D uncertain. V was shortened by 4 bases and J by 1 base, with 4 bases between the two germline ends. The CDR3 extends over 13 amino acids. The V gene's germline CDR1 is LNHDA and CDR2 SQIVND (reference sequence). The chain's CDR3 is CASSTGNTGELFF. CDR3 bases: TGTGCCAGTAGTACAGGGAACACCGGGGAGCTGTTTTTT.

CDR3 sequence: CASSMTGLDSEQYF. CDR3 coding DNA: TGTGCCAGTAGTATGACAGGGTTGGACAGCGAGCAGTACTTC. This chain uses TRBV19 with TRBJ2-7; 7 positions match TRBD1. V lost 3 bases, J lost 6 bases, and 8 bases stayed unmatched. Per the germline V gene, CDR1 is LNHDA and CDR2 is SQIVND (reference sequence). The CDR3 has 14 amino acids.

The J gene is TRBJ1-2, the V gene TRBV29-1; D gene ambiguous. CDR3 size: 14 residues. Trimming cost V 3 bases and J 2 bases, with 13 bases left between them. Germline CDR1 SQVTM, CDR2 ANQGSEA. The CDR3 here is CSVDGPLNNYGYTF. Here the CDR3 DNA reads TGCAGCGTTGATGGGCCCCTTAACAACTATGGCTACACCTTC.

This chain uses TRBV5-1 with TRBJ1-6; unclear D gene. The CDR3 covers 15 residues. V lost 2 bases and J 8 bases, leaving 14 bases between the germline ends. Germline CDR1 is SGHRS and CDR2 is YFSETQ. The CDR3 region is CASSFFGEADSPLHF. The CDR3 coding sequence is TGCGCCAGCAGCTTCTTTGGTGAGGCGGATTCACCCCTCCACTTT.

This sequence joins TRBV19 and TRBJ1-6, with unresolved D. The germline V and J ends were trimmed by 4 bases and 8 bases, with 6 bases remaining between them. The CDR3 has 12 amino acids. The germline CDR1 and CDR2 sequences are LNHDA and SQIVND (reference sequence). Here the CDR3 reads CASSTADSPLHF. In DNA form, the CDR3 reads TGTGCCAGTAGTACGGCGGATTCACCCCTCCACTTT.

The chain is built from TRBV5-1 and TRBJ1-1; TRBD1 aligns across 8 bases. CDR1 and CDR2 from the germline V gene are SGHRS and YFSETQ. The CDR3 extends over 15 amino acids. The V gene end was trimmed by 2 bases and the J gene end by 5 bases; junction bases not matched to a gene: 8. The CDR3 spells CASSFYRGRGTEAFF. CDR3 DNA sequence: TGCGCCAGCAGCTTTTACAGGGGGAGAGGAACTGAAGCTTTCTTT.

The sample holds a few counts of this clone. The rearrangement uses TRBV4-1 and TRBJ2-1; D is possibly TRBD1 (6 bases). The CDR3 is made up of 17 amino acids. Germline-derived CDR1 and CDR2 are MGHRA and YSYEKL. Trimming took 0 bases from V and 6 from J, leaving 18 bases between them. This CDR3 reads CASSQDRLRGKGNEQFF. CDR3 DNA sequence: TGCGCCAGCAGCCAAGATCGATTGAGGGGGAAGGGCAATGAGCAGTTCTTC.

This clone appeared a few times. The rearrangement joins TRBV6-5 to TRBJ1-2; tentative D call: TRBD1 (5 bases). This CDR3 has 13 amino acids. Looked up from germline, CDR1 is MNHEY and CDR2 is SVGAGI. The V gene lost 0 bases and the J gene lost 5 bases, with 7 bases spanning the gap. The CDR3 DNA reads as TGTGCCAGCAGTTACTCAAGACAGTATGGCTACACCTTC. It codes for CASSYSRQYGYTF.

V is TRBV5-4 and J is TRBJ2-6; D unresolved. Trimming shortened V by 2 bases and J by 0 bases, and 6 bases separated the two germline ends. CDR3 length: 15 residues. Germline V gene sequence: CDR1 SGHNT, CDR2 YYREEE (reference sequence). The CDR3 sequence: CASSLTVSGANVLTF. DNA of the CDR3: TGTGCCAGCAGCTTAACAGTCTCTGGGGCCAACGTCCTGACTTTC.

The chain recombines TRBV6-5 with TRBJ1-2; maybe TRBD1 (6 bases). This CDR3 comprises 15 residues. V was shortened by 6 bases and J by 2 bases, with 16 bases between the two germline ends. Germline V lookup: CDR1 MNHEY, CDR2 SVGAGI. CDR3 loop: CASSRSPTGNYGYTF. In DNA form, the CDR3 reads TGTGCCAGCAGCCGATCACCGACAGGAAACTATGGCTACACCTTC.

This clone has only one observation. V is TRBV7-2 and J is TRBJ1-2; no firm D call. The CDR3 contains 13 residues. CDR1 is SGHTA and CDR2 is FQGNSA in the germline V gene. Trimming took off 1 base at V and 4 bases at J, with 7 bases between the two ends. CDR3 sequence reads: CASSLGYSYGYTF. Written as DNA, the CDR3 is TGTGCCAGCAGCTTAGGTTATTCCTATGGCTACACCTTC.